These T cell receptor beta chains were read from a single sample in a study of CD8+CD57+ T cells in acquired aplastic anemia. TCRdb recomputed calls from the reads with MiXCR, one row per CDR3 protein. This table has approximately 160,000 distinct CDR3 sequences, 40% to 55% appearing once. Material for sequencing was sorted CD4+, CD8+, or CD8+CD57+ T cells (not recorded which) from PBMCs. The receptors derive from a human donor with aplastic anemia. Each CDR3 is given with its conserved first and last residue. D genes are given only for firm matches. Where a row states a size, it is once, few, many or the class of an expanded clone; other rows omit it.

V gene: TRBV6-4; D gene: NA; J gene: TRBJ1-3; clone size: NA; CDR3 DNA: TGTGCCGGCATACTCACAGGGCCAACCTCTGGAAACACCATACATTTT; CDR3 protein: CAGILTGPTSGNTIHF
V gene: TRBV10-3; D gene: NA; J gene: TRBJ1-3; clone size: few; CDR3 DNA: TGTGCCATCAGTGAGTCGAGGGAGAACACCATATATTTT; CDR3 protein: CAISESRENTIYF
V gene: TRBV4-3; D gene: TRBD1; J gene: TRBJ1-1; clone size: many; CDR3 DNA: TGCGCCAGCAGCCCACAGGACAGGGGAGACACTGAAGCTTTCTTT; CDR3 protein: CASSPQDRGDTEAFF
V gene: TRBV2; D gene: NA; J gene: TRBJ1-5; clone size: NA; CDR3 DNA: TGTGCCAGCAAACCCGACAGAGTTAGCAATCAGCCCCAGCATTTT; CDR3 protein: CASKPDRVSNQPQHF
V gene: TRBV24-1; D gene: TRBD2; J gene: TRBJ2-1; clone size: NA; CDR3 DNA: TGTGCCACCGGGACTAGGCAATGGGGTGAGCAGTTCTTC; CDR3 protein: CATGTRQWGEQFF
V gene: TRBV29-1; D gene: TRBD1; J gene: TRBJ1-2; clone size: NA; CDR3 DNA: TGCAGCGTATCCGGGACAGGGGGGTATGGCTACACCTTC; CDR3 protein: CSVSGTGGYGYTF
V gene: TRBV20-1; D gene: NA; J gene: TRBJ2-5; clone size: NA; CDR3 DNA: TGCAGTGCTAGTGAGAGGACTATAACAGGTGGCCAAGAGACCCAGTACTTC; CDR3 protein: CSASERTITGGQETQYF
V gene: TRBV4-1; D gene: NA; J gene: TRBJ1-4; clone size: many; CDR3 DNA: TGCGCCAGCAGCCAAGATCTAAACGCAGCTAATGAAAAACTGTTTTTT; CDR3 protein: CASSQDLNAANEKLFF
V gene: TRBV12-3/TRBV12-4; D gene: TRBD1; J gene: TRBJ2-1; clone size: few; CDR3 DNA: TGTGCCAGCAGTCCCGGGACAGGGGTCAATGAGCAGTTCTTC; CDR3 protein: CASSPGTGVNEQFF
V gene: TRBV9; D gene: NA; J gene: TRBJ1-5; clone size: NA; CDR3 DNA: TGTGCCAGCAGCGCAGGGATTTATTTACAGCCCCAGCATTTT; CDR3 protein: CASSAGIYLQPQHF
V gene: TRBV7-4; D gene: TRBD1; J gene: TRBJ2-2; clone size: NA; CDR3 DNA: TGTGCCAGCAGCGTAGGGGGGACAGGGTCTGCCGGGGAGCTGTTTTTT; CDR3 protein: CASSVGGTGSAGELFF
V gene: TRBV15; D gene: TRBD2; J gene: TRBJ2-7; clone size: NA; CDR3 DNA: TGTGCCACCAGCAGAGCGGGGCGGGAGGTCTCCTACGAGCAGTACTTC; CDR3 protein: CATSRAGREVSYEQYF
V gene: TRBV6-1; D gene: TRBD1; J gene: TRBJ2-1; clone size: NA; CDR3 DNA: TGTGCCAGCAAATTACAGACAGGGCGTTACCACAATGAGCAGTTCTTC; CDR3 protein: CASKLQTGRYHNEQFF
V gene: TRBV5-1; D gene: NA; J gene: TRBJ2-5; clone size: NA; CDR3 DNA: TGCGCCAGCCGACGAAACGAACAAGAGACCCAGTACTTC; CDR3 protein: CASRRNEQETQYF
V gene: TRBV24-1; D gene: TRBD2; J gene: TRBJ2-1; clone size: many; CDR3 DNA: TGTGCCACCAGTGATAGGGGACTAGCGCCACACAATGAGCAGTTCTTC; CDR3 protein: CATSDRGLAPHNEQFF
V gene: TRBV2; D gene: TRBD2; J gene: TRBJ2-1; clone size: once; CDR3 DNA: TGTGCCAGCACTGTATGGGGGGGGAATGAGCGGTTCTTC; CDR3 protein: CASTVWGGNERFF
V gene: TRBV2; D gene: TRBD2; J gene: TRBJ2-1; clone size: NA; CDR3 DNA: TGTGCCAGCAGTCCAGTGCGGCGCGGGAGTTCCTACAATGAGCAGTTCTTC; CDR3 protein: CASSPVRRGSSYNEQFF
V gene: TRBV11-2; D gene: TRBD2; J gene: TRBJ2-7; clone size: NA; CDR3 DNA: TGTGCCAGCAGCTTAGTAGTGACTAGCGGAGCCTACGAGCAGTACTTC; CDR3 protein: CASSLVVTSGAYEQYF